Below are 29 T cell receptor beta chains sequenced from a single sample in a study of control samples from healthy donors and cancer patients. Some clones are missing from TCRdb's copy, which holds only in-frame ones; the method was immunoSEQ multiplex PCR. The data show roughly 200,000 clones, about 93% seen once. Sequencing was performed on blood. These receptors all come from a man younger than 35 in good health.

The gene calls are TRBV27 and TRBJ1-1; D is undetermined. V was pared by 4 bases and J by 0 bases, with 18 bases between. Germline CDR1 reads MNHEY; CDR2 reads SMNVEV (reference sequence). The CDR3 length is 17 residues. The CDR3 bases are TGTGCCAGCAGTTCGAATCAGGACGGCTGGATGAACACTGAAGCTTTCTTT. The encoded protein is CASSSNQDGWMNTEAFF.

The sample holds one count of this clone. The chain combines TRBV6-1 with TRBJ2-7; D uncertain. Trimming pared 3 bases from V and 0 bases from J, leaving 6 bases between. Germline V lookup: CDR1 MNHNS, CDR2 SASEGT. The CDR3 is made up of 13 amino acids. The CDR3 sequence is CASSDVHSYEQYF. CDR3 nucleotides: TGTGCCAGCAGTGATGTACACTCCTACGAGCAGTACTTC.

The V gene is TRBV10-3, the J gene TRBJ1-2; D is undetermined. Trimming cost V 0 bases and J 4 bases, with 12 bases left between them. CDR3 length: 15 residues. Germline V lookup: CDR1 ENHRY, CDR2 SYGVKD. DNA for the CDR3: TGTGCCATCAGTGAGTCGGAATTTACCCTCTATGGCTACACCTTC. It yields the protein CAISESEFTLYGYTF.

Comment on this clone: This specimen includes other DNA sequences encoding the same CDR3. The genes are TRBV7-2 and TRBJ2-2, with TRBD2 matching 7 bases. Germline trimming cut 1 base from V and 6 bases from J; bases unmatched to any gene: 2. This CDR3 contains 14 residues. Germline V gene data show CDR1 as SGHTA and CDR2 as FQGNSA. In DNA, the CDR3 is TGTGCCAGCAGCTTAGGACTAGCCGCCGGGGAGCTGTTTTTT. Its protein product is CASSLGLAAGELFF.

The chain joins TRBV18 to TRBJ2-5, with D uncertain. Germline loops: CDR1 KGHSH, CDR2 LQKENI. This CDR3 has 12 amino acids. The V end lost 6 bases, the J end lost 0 bases, and 5 bases lay between the germline ends. The CDR3 loop is CASSPDQETQYF. The DNA of the CDR3 is TGTGCCAGCTCCCCAGACCAAGAGACCCAGTACTTC.

This chain joins TRBV6-5 and TRBJ1-1, with unresolved D. V was pared by 6 bases and J by 2 bases, with 7 bases between. The CDR3 contains 12 residues. Per the germline V gene, CDR1 is MNHEY and CDR2 is SVGAGI. CDR3 nucleotide sequence: TGTGCCAGCAGATTTGTAAACACTGAAGCTTTCTTT. Amino acids: CASRFVNTEAFF.

This clone was detected only once. V usage is TRBV5-1 and J usage is TRBJ1-6; weak D call: TRBD1 (5 bases). The CDR3 sequence is 15 residues long. The ends were cut back, 0 bases at V and 6 bases at J, with 10 bases in the middle. The germline V gene has CDR1 SGHRS and CDR2 YFSETQ. The CDR3 bases are TGCGCCAGCAGCTTGGAGCGGGGGGGTAATTCACCCCTCCACTTT. Its translation is CASSLERGGNSPLHF.

The V gene is TRBV30, the J gene TRBJ1-3; D unresolved. The CDR3 spans 16 residues. With 2 bases removed from V and 4 bases from J, the gap between germline ends came to 18 bases. Germline loops: CDR1 GTSNPN, CDR2 SVGIG (reference sequence). CDR3 bases: TGTGCCTGGAGTCCTCGGGGTCCCTTTGGAGGAAACACCATATATTTT. It specifies CAWSPRGPFGGNTIYF.

The chain links TRBV5-1 to TRBJ2-2, with unresolved D. In germline, CDR1 is SGHRS, CDR2 YFSETQ. V was clipped by 2 bases and J by 4 bases, with 3 bases between them. The CDR3 consists of 12 residues. This chain's CDR3 is CASSFSTGELFF. The CDR3, as DNA: TGCGCCAGCAGCTTCAGCACCGGGGAGCTGTTTTTT.

This clone was detected once. A junction end diverges from the germline sequence, so it may reflect a read error. V usage is TRBV6-1 and J usage is TRBJ1-4; no firm D call. The germline V gene has CDR1 MNHNS and CDR2 SASEGT. This CDR3 is 13 amino acids long. The CDR3 region has the DNA TGTGCCAGCGGTGACATAACTAATGAAAAACTGTTTTTT. Amino acid sequence: CASGDITNEKLFF.

The V call is TRBV19, the J call TRBJ2-7, with 7 positions matching TRBD1. Germline V CDR1 and CDR2: LNHDA, SQIVND (reference sequence). The trim removed 5 bases at V and 5 bases at J, leaving 6 bases unmatched. The CDR3 contains 13 residues. The CDR3 reads CASSLTGLNEQYF. In nucleotides, the CDR3 is TGTGCCAGTAGTCTGACAGGGTTGAACGAGCAGTACTTC.

The chain couples TRBV18 to TRBJ2-1, with 8 bases fitting TRBD2. With 3 bases clipped from V and 8 bases from J, the junction kept 6 bases outside the gene matches. The CDR3 has 14 residues. Germline loops: CDR1 KGHSH, CDR2 LQKENI. For the CDR3, the DNA is TGTGCCAGCTCACCTACGGCGACTAGCGATGAGCAGTTCTTC. Its protein is CASSPTATSDEQFF.

The chain recombines TRBV27 with TRBJ1-6; tentatively, D is TRBD1 (5 bases). V was pared by 4 bases and J by 7 bases, with 17 bases between. The CDR3 totals 16 residues. CDR1 MNHEY and CDR2 SMNVEV come from the germline V gene (reference sequence). CDR3 nucleotide sequence: TGTGCCAGCAGTTGGGCCGGCCCAGCAGGGAATTCACCCCTCCACTTT. Translation: CASSWAGPAGNSPLHF.

This clone has only one observation. The rearrangement links TRBV12-2 to TRBJ2-3; TRBD2, the table's D call, lacks a check against the DNA. TRBV12-2 is assigned pseudogene status. The CDR3 is 21 residues long. The CDR3 sequence is CASRLGPGLEARGVGTDTQYF. Here the CDR3 DNA reads TGTGCAAGTCGCCTAGGCCCGGGACTAGAGGCGCGTGGCGTGGGCACAGATACGCAGTATTTT.

The gene calls are TRBV6-5 and TRBJ1-6; D uncertain. Trimming stripped 4 bases from V and 2 bases from J, with 9 bases between. The CDR3 spans 15 residues. Germline V CDR1 and CDR2: MNHEY, SVGAGI. CDR3 sequence: CASSLSSPYNSPLHF. DNA for the CDR3: TGTGCCAGCAGTTTGTCGAGTCCCTATAATTCACCCCTCCACTTT.

V gene TRBV3-1 (or the pseudogene TRBV3-2) combines with J gene TRBJ1-5; D gene unclear. The germline V and J ends were trimmed by 4 bases and 8 bases, with 9 bases remaining between them. There are 12 residues in the CDR3. The germline gives CDR1 LGHDT, CDR2 YNNKEL (reference sequence). The CDR3 reads CASSRLGEPQHF. DNA of the CDR3: TGTGCCAGCAGCCGCCTTGGGGAGCCCCAGCATTTT.

V and J are TRBV6-1 and TRBJ1-4; 9 nucleotides line up with TRBD1. With V trimmed by 3 bases and J by 8 bases, 13 bases remained unmatched. Germline V gives CDR1 MNHNS, CDR2 SASEGT. The CDR3 totals 17 residues. CDR3 sequence (DNA): TGTGCCAGCAGTGATCAGGACAGGGGCCCATCGGCGGAAAAACTGTTTTTT. As protein: CASSDQDRGPSAEKLFF.

The J gene is TRBJ2-7, the V gene TRBV20-1, with D possibly being TRBD1 or TRBD2 (5 bases each). V lost 3 bases and J 4 bases, leaving 7 bases between the germline ends. The CDR3 has 11 amino acids. Germline V gene lookup returns CDR1 DFQATT and CDR2 SNEGSKA (reference sequence). The CDR3: CSASWGYEQYF. DNA for the CDR3: TGCAGTGCTAGTTGGGGGTACGAGCAGTACTTC.

The CDR3, as DNA: TGTGCCAGTAGTTCCGTTGGACAGGGGGCCCCCTACGAGCAGTACTTC. This encodes CASSSVGQGAPYEQYF. The J gene is TRBJ2-7, the V gene TRBV19; 11 nucleotides line up with TRBD1. Germline CDR1 and CDR2: LNHDA and SQIVND (reference sequence). The CDR3 runs 16 residues. With 5 bases clipped from V and 2 bases from J, the junction kept 8 bases outside the gene matches.

This chain uses TRBV6-5 with TRBJ1-1; D is perhaps TRBD1 (6 bases). The CDR3 covers 14 residues. V was pared by 7 bases and J by 3 bases, with 15 bases between. From germline, CDR1 is MNHEY and CDR2 SVGAGI. The CDR3 reads CASNYGGRDTEAFF. CDR3 nucleotide sequence: TGTGCCAGCAATTATGGGGGGCGAGACACTGAAGCTTTCTTT.

The chain uses TRBV21-1 and TRBJ1-2; TRBD1 is the table's D call, not checked against the DNA. TRBV21-1 counts as a pseudogene. There are 13 residues in the CDR3. The CDR3 nucleotides read TGTGCCGGTCAGGGGGCGCGGGAGAATGGCTACACCTTC. Residues: CAGQGARENGYTF.

The chain combines TRBV5-6 with TRBJ2-7, with a weak D call TRBD1 (5 bases). The V gene's germline CDR1 is SGHDT and CDR2 YYEEEE. V was pared by 3 bases and J by 2 bases, with 9 bases between. The CDR3 covers 13 residues. In DNA form, the CDR3 reads TGTGCCAGCAGCTGGCCACAGGCCTACGAGCAGTACTTC. Translation: CASSWPQAYEQYF.

The genes are TRBV7-6 and TRBJ2-2; weak D call: TRBD1 (6 bases). CDR1 is SGHVS and CDR2 is FNYEAQ in the germline V gene. V gave up 5 bases and J gave up 4 bases, with 17 bases separating them. This CDR3 comprises 16 residues. As DNA, the CDR3 is TGTGCCAGCAGCCTTACCGGGACACCCTCCACCGGGGAGCTGTTTTTT. This sequence encodes CASSLTGTPSTGELFF.

The CDR3 region has the DNA TGCGCCAGCAGCCCCGGTGACAGTTACTACGAGCAGTACTTC. It translates to CASSPGDSYYEQYF. The chain combines TRBV5-1 with TRBJ2-7; tentative D call: TRBD1 (5 bases). This CDR3 comprises 14 residues. V shed 4 bases and J shed 3 bases, with 14 bases lying between them. Looked up from germline, CDR1 is SGHRS and CDR2 is YFSETQ. The full variable domain, rest sourced from reference TRBV5-1 and TRBJ2-7, is KAGVTQTPRYLIKTRGQQVTLSCSPISGHRSVSWYQQTPGQGLQFLFEYFSETQRNKGNFPGRFSGRQFSNSRSEMNVSTLELGDSALYLCASSPGDSYYEQYFGPGTRLTVT.

CDR3 bases: TGTGCCAGCAGCTTGTCTACCAGCTCCTACGAGCAGTACTTC. This translates into CASSLSTSSYEQYF. V is TRBV5-5 and J is TRBJ2-7; D gene uncertain. CDR1 and CDR2 (germline): SGHKS, YYEKEE (reference sequence). Trimming removed 1 base from V and 0 bases from J, with 8 bases in between. The length of the CDR3 is 14 residues.

A remark on this clone: An end of the junction does not agree with germline; a read error may underlie this. The identical CDR3 is also encoded by other nucleotide sequences in the sample. The genes are TRBV12-3 or TRBV12-4 and TRBJ2-1, with a weak D call TRBD1 (8 bases). The length of the CDR3 is 12 residues. The CDR3 DNA reads TGCGCCAGCCGACAGGGGAGGGGTGAGCAGTTCTTC. Protein: CASRQGRGEQFF.

The rearrangement uses TRBV5-1 and TRBJ1-1; no clear D. CDR1 is SGHRS and CDR2 is YFSETQ in the germline V gene. The germline V and J ends were trimmed by 3 bases and 5 bases, with 8 bases remaining between them. The CDR3 has 12 residues. The CDR3 DNA sequence: TGCGCCAGCAGCTGGGGAAGAACTGAAGCTTTCTTT. It codes for CASSWGRTEAFF.

Of note for this clone: The junction departs from the called germline gene at one end, perhaps through a read error. The chain's CDR3 is CASSLAPGRGDDF. For the CDR3, the DNA is TGTGCCAGCAGCTTGGCTCCGGGACGGGGGGACGACTTC. The chain couples TRBV5-5 to TRBJ2-7; 7 nucleotides agree with TRBD2. The germline V gene encodes CDR1 SGHKS and CDR2 YYEKEE (reference sequence). The CDR3 loop spans 13 amino acids.

Details on this clone: The sample has other DNA sequences that encode this CDR3 too. The chain recombines TRBV28 with TRBJ1-2; possible D gene TRBD1, 5 bases. V was trimmed by 2 bases and J by 4 bases, leaving 5 bases between them. CDR3 size: 12 residues. CDR1 is MDHEN and CDR2 is SYDVKM in the germline V gene. CDR3 protein: CASSLGGYGYTF. In nucleotides, the CDR3 is TGTGCCAGCAGTTTAGGGGGCTATGGCTACACCTTC.